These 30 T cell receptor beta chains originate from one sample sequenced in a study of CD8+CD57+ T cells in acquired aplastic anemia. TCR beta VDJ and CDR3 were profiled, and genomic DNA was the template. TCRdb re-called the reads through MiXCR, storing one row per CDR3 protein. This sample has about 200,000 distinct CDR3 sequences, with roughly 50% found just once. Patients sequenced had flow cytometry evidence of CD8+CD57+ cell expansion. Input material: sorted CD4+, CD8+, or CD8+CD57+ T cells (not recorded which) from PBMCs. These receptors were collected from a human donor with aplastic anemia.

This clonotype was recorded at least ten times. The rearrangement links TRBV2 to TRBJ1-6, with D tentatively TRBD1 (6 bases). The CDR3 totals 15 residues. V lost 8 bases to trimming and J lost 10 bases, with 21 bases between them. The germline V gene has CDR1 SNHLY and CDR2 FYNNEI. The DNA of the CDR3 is TGTGCCAGCTTGGACAGTGACTTACGACGGTCACCCCTCCACTTT. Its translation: CASLDSDLRRSPLHF.

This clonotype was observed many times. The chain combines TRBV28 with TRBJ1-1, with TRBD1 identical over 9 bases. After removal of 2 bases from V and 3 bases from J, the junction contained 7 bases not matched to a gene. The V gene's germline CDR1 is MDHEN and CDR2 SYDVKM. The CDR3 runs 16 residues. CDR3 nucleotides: TGTGCCAGCAGTTTACTACAGGGGGCAGGGGACACTGAAGCTTTCTTT. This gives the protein CASSLLQGAGDTEAFF. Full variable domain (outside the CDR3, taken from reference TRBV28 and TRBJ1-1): DVKVTQSSRYLVKRTGEKVFLECVQDMDHENMFWYRQDPGLGLRLIYFSYDVKMKEKGDIPEGYSVSREKKERFSLILESASTNQTSMYLCASSLLQGAGDTEAFFGQGTRLTVV.

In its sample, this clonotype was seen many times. DNA of the CDR3: TGTGCCACCAGGTCGGTAGACAGAGAAAATGAAAAACTGTTTTTT. Its protein product is CATRSVDRENEKLFF. J is TRBJ1-4 and V is TRBV15; D might be TRBD1 (5 bases). Germline V gives CDR1 LNHNV, CDR2 YYDKDF (reference sequence). Deletions cut 6 bases from V and 5 bases from J, with 16 bases between. The CDR3 is made up of 15 amino acids.

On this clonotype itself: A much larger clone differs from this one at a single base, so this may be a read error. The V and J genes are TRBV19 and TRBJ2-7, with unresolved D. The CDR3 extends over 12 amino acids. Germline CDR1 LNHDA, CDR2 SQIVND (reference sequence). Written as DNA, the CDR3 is TGTGGCAGCAGCCCAGGACGCTACGAGCAGTACTTC. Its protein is CGSSPGRYEQYF.

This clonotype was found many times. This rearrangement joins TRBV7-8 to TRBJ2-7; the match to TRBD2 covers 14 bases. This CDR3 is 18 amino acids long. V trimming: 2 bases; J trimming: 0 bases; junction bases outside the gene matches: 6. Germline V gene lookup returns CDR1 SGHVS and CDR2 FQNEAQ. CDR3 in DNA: TGTGCCAGCAGCTTAAGGACTAGCGGGGGGATTAGCTCCTACGAGCAGTACTTC. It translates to CASSLRTSGGISSYEQYF.

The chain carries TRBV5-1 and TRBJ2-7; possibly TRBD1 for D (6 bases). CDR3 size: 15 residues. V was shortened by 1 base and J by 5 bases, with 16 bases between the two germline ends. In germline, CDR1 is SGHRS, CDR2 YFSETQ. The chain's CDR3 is CASSLRGRQGNEQYF. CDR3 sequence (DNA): TGCGCCAGCAGCTTGAGGGGCCGGCAGGGGAACGAGCAGTACTTC.

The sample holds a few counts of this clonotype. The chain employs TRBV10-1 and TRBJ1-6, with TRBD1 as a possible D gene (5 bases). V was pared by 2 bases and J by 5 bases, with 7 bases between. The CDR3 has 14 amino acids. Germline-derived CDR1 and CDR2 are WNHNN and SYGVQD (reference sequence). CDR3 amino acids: CASSEGTDNSPLHF. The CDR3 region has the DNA TGCGCCAGCAGTGAGGGGACTGATAATTCACCCCTCCACTTT.

The CDR3 DNA reads as TGTGCCAGCAGTGAGGGGGGCGGGGGGAGAAATGAGCAGTTCTTC. This sequence encodes CASSEGGGGRNEQFF. The chain combines TRBV2 with TRBJ2-1; 8 positions match TRBD2. Trimming removed 3 bases from V and 7 bases from J; junction bases left unmatched: 8. Germline lookup yields CDR1 SNHLY and CDR2 FYNNEI. This CDR3 comprises 15 residues.

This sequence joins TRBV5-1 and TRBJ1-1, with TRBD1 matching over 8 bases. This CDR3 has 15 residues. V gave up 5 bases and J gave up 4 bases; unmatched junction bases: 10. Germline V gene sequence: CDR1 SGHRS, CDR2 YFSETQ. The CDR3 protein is CASSHSQGAVTEAFF. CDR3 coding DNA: TGCGCCAGCAGTCACAGCCAGGGGGCGGTCACTGAAGCTTTCTTT.

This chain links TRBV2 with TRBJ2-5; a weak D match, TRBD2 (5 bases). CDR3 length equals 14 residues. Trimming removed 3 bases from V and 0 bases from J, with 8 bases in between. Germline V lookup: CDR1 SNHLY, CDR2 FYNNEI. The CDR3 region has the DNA TGTGCCAGCAGTGAGAGCGGCTACCAAGAGACCCAGTACTTC. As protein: CASSESGYQETQYF.

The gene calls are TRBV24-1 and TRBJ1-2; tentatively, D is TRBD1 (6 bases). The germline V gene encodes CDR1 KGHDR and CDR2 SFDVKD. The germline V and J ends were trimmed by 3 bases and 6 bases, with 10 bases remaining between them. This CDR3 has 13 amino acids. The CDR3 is CATSDKRQDGYTF. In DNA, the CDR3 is TGTGCCACCAGTGATAAACGACAGGATGGCTACACCTTC.

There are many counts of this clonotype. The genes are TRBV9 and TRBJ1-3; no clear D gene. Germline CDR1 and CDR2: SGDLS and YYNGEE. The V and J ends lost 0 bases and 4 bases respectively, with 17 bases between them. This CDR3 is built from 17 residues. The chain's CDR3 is CASSVDAYGQGGNTIYF. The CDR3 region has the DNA TGTGCCAGCAGCGTAGACGCCTATGGGCAAGGCGGAAACACCATATATTTT.

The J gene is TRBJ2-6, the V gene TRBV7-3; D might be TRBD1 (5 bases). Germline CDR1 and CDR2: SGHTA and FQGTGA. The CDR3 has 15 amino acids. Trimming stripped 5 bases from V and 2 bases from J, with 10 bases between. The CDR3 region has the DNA TGTGCCAGCAGCGCAACAGGTGCTGGGGCCAACGTCCTGACTTTC. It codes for CASSATGAGANVLTF.

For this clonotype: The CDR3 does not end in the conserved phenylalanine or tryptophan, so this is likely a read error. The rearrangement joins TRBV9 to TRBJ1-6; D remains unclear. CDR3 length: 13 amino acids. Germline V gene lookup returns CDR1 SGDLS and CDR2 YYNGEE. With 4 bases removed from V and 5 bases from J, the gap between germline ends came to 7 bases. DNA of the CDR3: TGTGCCAGCAGCCAATATAATAATTCACCCCTCCACTCT. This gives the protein CASSQYNNSPLHS.

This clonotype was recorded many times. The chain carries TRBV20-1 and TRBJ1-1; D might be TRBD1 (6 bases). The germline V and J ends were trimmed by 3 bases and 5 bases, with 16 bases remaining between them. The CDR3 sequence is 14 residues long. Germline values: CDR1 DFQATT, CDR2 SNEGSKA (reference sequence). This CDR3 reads CSARTGGGDTEAFF. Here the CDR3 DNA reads TGCAGTGCTAGGACAGGCGGAGGGGATACTGAAGCTTTCTTT.

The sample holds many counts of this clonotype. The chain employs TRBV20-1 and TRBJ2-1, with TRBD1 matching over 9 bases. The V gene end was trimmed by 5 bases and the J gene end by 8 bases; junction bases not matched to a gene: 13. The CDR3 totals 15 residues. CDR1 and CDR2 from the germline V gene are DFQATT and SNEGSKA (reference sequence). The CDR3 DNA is TGCAGTGCTCTCTTCCCGGGACAGGGCTTCTATGAGCAGTTCTTC. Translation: CSALFPGQGFYEQFF.

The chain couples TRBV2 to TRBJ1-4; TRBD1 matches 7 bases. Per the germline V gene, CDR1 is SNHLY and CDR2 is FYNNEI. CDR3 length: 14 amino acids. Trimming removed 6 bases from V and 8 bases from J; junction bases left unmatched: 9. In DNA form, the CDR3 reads TGTGCCAGCAGGGAGGGGGCGGTTCGAGAAAAACTGTTTTTT. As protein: CASREGAVREKLFF.

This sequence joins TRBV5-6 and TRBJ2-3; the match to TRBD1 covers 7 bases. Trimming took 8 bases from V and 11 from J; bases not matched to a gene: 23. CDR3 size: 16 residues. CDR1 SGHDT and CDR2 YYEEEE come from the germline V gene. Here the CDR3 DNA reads TGTGCCAGTAGTGACGGGGTGACAGGGCAGTACAATGAGCAGTATTTT. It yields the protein CASSDGVTGQYNEQYF.

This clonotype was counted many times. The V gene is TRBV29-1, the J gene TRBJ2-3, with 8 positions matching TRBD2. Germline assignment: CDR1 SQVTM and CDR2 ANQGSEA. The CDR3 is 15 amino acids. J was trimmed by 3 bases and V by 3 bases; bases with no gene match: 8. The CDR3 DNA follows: TGCAGCGTTGACATCGGGGGGGGTTTTACAGATACGCAGTATTTT. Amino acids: CSVDIGGGFTDTQYF.

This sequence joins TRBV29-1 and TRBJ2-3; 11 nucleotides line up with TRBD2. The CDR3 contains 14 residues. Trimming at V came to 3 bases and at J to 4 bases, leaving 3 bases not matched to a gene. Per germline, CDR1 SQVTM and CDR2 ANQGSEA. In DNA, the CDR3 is TGCAGCGTTGAGCCTAGCGGGAGGCCAGATACGCAGTATTTT. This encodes CSVEPSGRPDTQYF.

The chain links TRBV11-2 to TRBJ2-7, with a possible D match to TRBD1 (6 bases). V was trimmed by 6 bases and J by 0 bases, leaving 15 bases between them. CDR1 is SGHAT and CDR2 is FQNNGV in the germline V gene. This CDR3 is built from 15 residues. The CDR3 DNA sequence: TGTGCCAGCAGACCGATACAGGGCTCCTCCTACGAGCAGTACTTC. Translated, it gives CASRPIQGSSYEQYF.

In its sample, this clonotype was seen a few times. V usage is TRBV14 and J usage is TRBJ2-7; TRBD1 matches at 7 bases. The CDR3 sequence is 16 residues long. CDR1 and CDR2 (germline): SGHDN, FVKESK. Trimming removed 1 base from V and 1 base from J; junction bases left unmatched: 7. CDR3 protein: CASSQASGTESYEQYF. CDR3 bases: TGTGCCAGCAGCCAAGCGTCCGGGACAGAGTCCTACGAGCAGTACTTC.

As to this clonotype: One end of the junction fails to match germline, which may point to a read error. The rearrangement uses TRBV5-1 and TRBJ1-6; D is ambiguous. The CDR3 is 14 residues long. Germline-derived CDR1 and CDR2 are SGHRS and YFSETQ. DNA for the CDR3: TGTGCCAGCAGCGGGAGGGATCAAAATTCACCCCTCCACTTT. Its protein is CASSGRDQNSPLHF.

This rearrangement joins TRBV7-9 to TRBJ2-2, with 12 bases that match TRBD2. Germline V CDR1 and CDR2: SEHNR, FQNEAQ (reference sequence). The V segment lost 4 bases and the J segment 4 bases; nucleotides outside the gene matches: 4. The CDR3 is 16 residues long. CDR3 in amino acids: CASSYPGLAGTGELFF. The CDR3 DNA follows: TGTGCCAGCAGCTACCCGGGACTAGCGGGCACCGGGGAGCTGTTTTTT.

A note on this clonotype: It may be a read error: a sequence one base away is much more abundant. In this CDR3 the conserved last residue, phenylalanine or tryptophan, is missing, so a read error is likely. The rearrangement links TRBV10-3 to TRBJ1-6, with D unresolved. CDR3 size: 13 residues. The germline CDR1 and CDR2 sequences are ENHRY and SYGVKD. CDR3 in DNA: TGTGCCAGCAGTCCCGAAGATAATTCACCCCTCCACTAT. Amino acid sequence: CASSPEDNSPLHY.

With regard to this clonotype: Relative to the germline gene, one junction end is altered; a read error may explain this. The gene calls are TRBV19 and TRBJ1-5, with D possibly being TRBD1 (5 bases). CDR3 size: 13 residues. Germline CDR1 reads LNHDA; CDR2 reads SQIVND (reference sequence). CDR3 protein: CASSNPGRSPPHF. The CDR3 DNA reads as TGTGCCAGTAGCAACCCGGGGCGAAGCCCCCCGCATTTT.

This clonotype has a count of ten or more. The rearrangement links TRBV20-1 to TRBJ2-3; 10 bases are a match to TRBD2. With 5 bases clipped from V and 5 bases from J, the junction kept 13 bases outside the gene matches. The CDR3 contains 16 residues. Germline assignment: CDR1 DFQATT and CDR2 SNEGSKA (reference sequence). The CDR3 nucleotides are TGCAGTGCTCCGAAGGCCAGCGGGGGGGCGGGAGATACGCAGTATTTT. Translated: CSAPKASGGAGDTQYF.

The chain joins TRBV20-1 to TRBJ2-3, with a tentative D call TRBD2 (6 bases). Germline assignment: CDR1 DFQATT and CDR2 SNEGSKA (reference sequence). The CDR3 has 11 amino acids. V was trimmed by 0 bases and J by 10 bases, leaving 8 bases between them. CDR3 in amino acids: CSARDGGAQYF. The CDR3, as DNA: TGCAGTGCTAGAGATGGAGGGGCGCAGTATTTT.

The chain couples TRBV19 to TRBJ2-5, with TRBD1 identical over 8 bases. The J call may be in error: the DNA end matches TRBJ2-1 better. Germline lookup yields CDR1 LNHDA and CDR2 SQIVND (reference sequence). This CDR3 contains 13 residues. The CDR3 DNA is TGTGCCAGTAGTCAACAGGGGGGAGATGAGCAGTTCTTC. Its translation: CASSQQGGDEQFF.

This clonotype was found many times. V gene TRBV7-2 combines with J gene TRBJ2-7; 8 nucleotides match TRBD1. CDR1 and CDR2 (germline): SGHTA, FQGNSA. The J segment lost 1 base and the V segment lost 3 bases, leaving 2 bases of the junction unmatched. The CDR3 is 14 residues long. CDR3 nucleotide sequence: TGTGCCAGCAGCTTTACAGGGGGTTCCTACGAGCAGTACTTC. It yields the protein CASSFTGGSYEQYF. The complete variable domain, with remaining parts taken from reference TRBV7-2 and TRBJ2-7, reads GAGVSQSPSNKVTEKGKDVELRCDPISGHTALYWYRQSLGQGLEFLIYFQGNSAPDKSGLPSDRFSAERTGGSVSTLTIQRTQQEDSAVYLCASSFTGGSYEQYFGPGTRLTVT.